Shown below are 21 T cell receptor beta chains from a single sample sequenced in a study of blood T cell repertoires in COVID-19. Using immunoSEQ multiplex PCR, the repertoire was profiled, and TCRdb retains in-frame clones only, with some absent. The sample records about 200,000 clones, 65% to 90% being singletons. Sequences were obtained from PBMCs or T cells enriched from blood (not recorded which). These receptor sequences come from a woman aged 25 to 39 who had been exposed to COVID-19.

The chain has TRBV18 and TRBJ2-2; D is uncertain. The CDR3 is 14 residues long. Germline lookup yields CDR1 KGHSH and CDR2 LQKENI. The V end lost 8 bases, the J end lost 0 bases, and 10 bases lay between the germline ends. DNA of the CDR3: TGTGCCAGCCTAAGAACTACGAACACCGGGGAGCTGTTTTTT. Its protein is CASLRTTNTGELFF.

This rearrangement joins TRBV5-1 to TRBJ1-4; D is unresolved. The V end lost 4 bases, the J end lost 8 bases, and 27 bases lay between the germline ends. Germline V gene data show CDR1 as SGHRS and CDR2 as YFSETQ. This CDR3 contains 18 residues. The CDR3 nucleotides read TGCGCCAGCAGCGTGGAAGCGGTCCTGGGTGAGTTCGGAGAAAAACTGTTTTTT. Translating it yields CASSVEAVLGEFGEKLFF.

This clone was found once. The chain has TRBV15 and TRBJ1-1; 8 positions match TRBD1. With 1 base clipped from V and 10 bases from J, the junction kept 8 bases outside the gene matches. The CDR3 covers 14 residues. Germline V gene lookup returns CDR1 LNHNV and CDR2 YYDKDF (reference sequence). As DNA, the CDR3 is TGTGCCACCAGCAGAGGGGGGACAGGCCTGGGAGCTTTCTTT. Its translation: CATSRGGTGLGAFF.

This clone has a single count. The gene calls are TRBV18 and TRBJ2-7; D is possibly TRBD1 (5 bases). V lost 4 bases and J 1 base, leaving 17 bases between the germline ends. Germline V lookup: CDR1 KGHSH, CDR2 LQKENI. The CDR3 contains 16 residues. CDR3 bases: TGTGCCAGCTCACGTCGGCCAGGGTGGGATTCCTACGAGCAGTACTTC. Protein: CASSRRPGWDSYEQYF. The full variable domain, with the rest looked up from reference TRBV18 and TRBJ2-7, is NAGVMQNPRHLVRRRGQEARLRCSPMKGHSHVYWYRQLPEEGLKFMVYLQKENIIDESGMPKERFSAEFPKEGPSILRIQQVVRGDSAAYFCASSRRPGWDSYEQYFGPGTRLTVT.

The J gene is TRBJ1-2, the V gene TRBV12-3 or TRBV12-4; D is unresolved. V lost 5 bases, J lost 4 bases, and 11 bases lay in between. The CDR3 runs to 13 residues. CDR3 in DNA: TGTGCCAGCAGTCCGAGGGTTATCTATGGCTACACCTTC. It is translated as CASSPRVIYGYTF.

This chain links TRBV6-5 with TRBJ2-7, with 8 bases fitting TRBD1. Looked up from germline, CDR1 is MNHEY and CDR2 is SVGAGI. The V and J ends lost 5 bases and 3 bases, in that order; junction bases with no gene match: 3. The CDR3 is 13 residues long. The CDR3 coding sequence is TGTGCCAGCAGTCTACAGGGGGGCTACGAGCAGTACTTC. This encodes CASSLQGGYEQYF.

This clone has only one observation. The chain carries TRBV6-5 and TRBJ2-3; perhaps TRBD1 as D (5 bases). This CDR3 region has 15 residues. Per the germline V gene, CDR1 is MNHEY and CDR2 is SVGAGI. V was shortened by 0 bases and J by 1 base, with 8 bases between the two germline ends. DNA of the CDR3: TGTGCCAGCAGTTACTCAGGGGCCCGCACAGATACGCAGTATTTT. Translation gives CASSYSGARTDTQYF.

The gene calls are TRBV5-6 and TRBJ1-1; tentative D call: TRBD1 (5 bases). V lost 2 bases to trimming and J lost 4 bases, with 15 bases between them. Germline-derived CDR1 and CDR2 are SGHDT and YYEEEE. The CDR3 loop spans 15 amino acids. In DNA form, the CDR3 reads TGTGCCAGCAGCTTTCGTCGACAGTCGGGCACTGAAGCTTTCTTT. It is translated as CASSFRRQSGTEAFF.

This chain uses TRBV18 with TRBJ2-3; 8 bases line up with TRBD1. The CDR3 length is 16 residues. The germline gives CDR1 KGHSH, CDR2 LQKENI. The V segment lost 4 bases and the J segment 1 base; nucleotides outside the gene matches: 7. CDR3 nucleotides: TGTGCCAGCTCACGAGGACAGGGCGTGGGCACAGATACGCAGTATTTT. Its protein is CASSRGQGVGTDTQYF.

This clone was seen only once. The CDR3 protein is CASSLDGQGLGYGYTF. For the CDR3, the DNA is TGTGCCAGCAGCCTAGACGGACAGGGGTTAGGCTATGGCTACACCTTC. The chain combines TRBV3-1 (or the pseudogene TRBV3-2) with TRBJ1-2, with 9 positions matching TRBD1. V trimming: 4 bases; J trimming: 4 bases; junction bases outside the gene matches: 10. The CDR3 covers 16 residues. Germline lookup yields CDR1 LGHDT and CDR2 YNNKEL (reference sequence).

The chain has TRBV11-2 and TRBJ2-2; a weak D match, TRBD1 (5 bases). The V gene's germline CDR1 is SGHAT and CDR2 FQNNGV. Trimming shortened V by 5 bases and J by 6 bases, and 19 bases separated the two germline ends. The CDR3 runs to 16 residues. The CDR3 coding sequence is TGTGCCAGCAGCGTCGTCCAGGGTAATTACCCCGGGGAGCTGTTTTTT. It specifies CASSVVQGNYPGELFF.

This chain joins TRBV21-1 and TRBJ2-1; the D call of TRBD1 is as the table states it, not checked on the DNA. TRBV21-1 is marked as a pseudogene. This CDR3 comprises 15 residues. The CDR3 DNA follows: TGTGCCAGCAGCAAAGTATTGTTCAGTCCCAATGAGCAGTTCTTC. As protein: CASSKVLFSPNEQFF.

The chain couples TRBV9 to TRBJ1-2; the D gene is possibly TRBD1 (6 bases). CDR3 length equals 14 residues. V was shortened by 4 bases and J by 3 bases, with 13 bases between the two germline ends. Germline-derived CDR1 and CDR2 are SGDLS and YYNGEE. The CDR3 loop is CASSKGTPDYGYTF. The CDR3 nucleotides are TGTGCCAGCAGCAAGGGGACACCTGACTATGGCTACACCTTC.

V usage is TRBV6-5 and J usage is TRBJ1-6, with D possibly being TRBD1 (5 bases). The CDR3 spans 15 residues. V lost 7 bases to trimming and J lost 5 bases, with 15 bases between them. CDR1 is MNHEY, CDR2 SVGAGI, per germline. CDR3 amino acids: CASTEGLYHNSPLHF. The CDR3 coding sequence is TGTGCCAGCACCGAGGGACTCTACCATAATTCACCCCTCCACTTT.

The rearrangement uses TRBV29-1 and TRBJ2-3; D call uncertain. The V gene's germline CDR1 is SQVTM and CDR2 ANQGSEA. The V end lost 4 bases, the J end lost 4 bases, and 9 bases lay between the germline ends. This CDR3 is built from 12 residues. CDR3 DNA: TGCAGCGTTGGTCTTCCTGCAGATACGCAGTATTTT. Translated, it gives CSVGLPADTQYF.

The chain employs TRBV6-5 and TRBJ1-1; D not resolved. The germline V gene has CDR1 MNHEY and CDR2 SVGAGI. V was cut by 4 bases and J by 6 bases, with 12 bases left in between. The CDR3 length is 13 residues. CDR3 residues: CASSSRGLAEAFF. The CDR3 nucleotides are TGTGCCAGCAGTTCCCGGGGATTGGCTGAAGCTTTCTTT.

This chain connects TRBV15 to TRBJ2-7, with D perhaps matching TRBD2 (6 bases). Germline V gene lookup returns CDR1 LNHNV and CDR2 YYDKDF (reference sequence). CDR3 length: 15 residues. Trimming pared 1 base from V and 7 bases from J, leaving 17 bases between. The chain's CDR3 is CATSRGGVQRGEQYF. The CDR3 nucleotides read TGTGCCACCAGCAGAGGGGGGGTCCAGAGGGGAGAGCAGTACTTC.

The chain uses TRBV29-1 and TRBJ1-4; possible D gene TRBD1, 5 bases. V was pared by 7 bases and J by 8 bases, with 11 bases between. This CDR3 is built from 11 residues. The V gene's germline CDR1 is SQVTM and CDR2 ANQGSEA. CDR3 sequence: CSGRRGEKLFF. The CDR3 bases are TGCAGCGGCCGGAGGGGCGAAAAACTGTTTTTT.

The V and J genes are TRBV3-1 (or the pseudogene TRBV3-2) and TRBJ1-2; 8 nucleotides align to TRBD1. The CDR3 is made up of 14 amino acids. J was trimmed by 4 bases and V by 6 bases; bases with no gene match: 7. Per the germline V gene, CDR1 is LGHDT and CDR2 is YNNKEL (reference sequence). The CDR3 loop is CASSVDRASYGYTF. CDR3 nucleotides: TGTGCCAGCAGTGTGGACAGGGCCTCCTATGGCTACACCTTC.

The chain is built from TRBV9 and TRBJ1-1; 12 positions agree with TRBD1. CDR3 size: 18 residues. Trimming cost V 0 bases and J 0 bases; bases outside gene matches: 6. The germline CDR1 and CDR2 sequences are SGDLS and YYNGEE. The CDR3 spells CASSVGGQGARLNTEAFF. In DNA form, the CDR3 reads TGTGCCAGCAGCGTAGGGGGACAGGGGGCGCGCTTGAACACTGAAGCTTTCTTT.

The chain is built from TRBV4-1 and TRBJ2-4; D may be TRBD1 (6 bases). The CDR3 contains 16 residues. V shed 0 bases and J shed 1 base, with 10 bases lying between them. Per the germline V gene, CDR1 is MGHRA and CDR2 is YSYEKL. CDR3 in DNA: TGCGCCAGCAGCCAAGATAGGGGGTCCGCCAAAAACATTCAGTACTTC. This sequence encodes CASSQDRGSAKNIQYF.